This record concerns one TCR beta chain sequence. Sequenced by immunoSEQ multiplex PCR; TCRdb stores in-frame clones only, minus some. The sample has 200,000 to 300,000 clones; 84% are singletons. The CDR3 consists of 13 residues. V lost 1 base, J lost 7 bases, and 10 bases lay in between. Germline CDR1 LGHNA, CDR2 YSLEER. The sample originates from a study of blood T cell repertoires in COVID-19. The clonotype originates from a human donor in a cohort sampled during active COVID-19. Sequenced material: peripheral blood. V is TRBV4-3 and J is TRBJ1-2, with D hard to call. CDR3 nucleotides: TGCGCCAGCAGCCAAGGCAGGTTCAGTGGCTACACCTTC. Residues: CASSQGRFSGYTF.